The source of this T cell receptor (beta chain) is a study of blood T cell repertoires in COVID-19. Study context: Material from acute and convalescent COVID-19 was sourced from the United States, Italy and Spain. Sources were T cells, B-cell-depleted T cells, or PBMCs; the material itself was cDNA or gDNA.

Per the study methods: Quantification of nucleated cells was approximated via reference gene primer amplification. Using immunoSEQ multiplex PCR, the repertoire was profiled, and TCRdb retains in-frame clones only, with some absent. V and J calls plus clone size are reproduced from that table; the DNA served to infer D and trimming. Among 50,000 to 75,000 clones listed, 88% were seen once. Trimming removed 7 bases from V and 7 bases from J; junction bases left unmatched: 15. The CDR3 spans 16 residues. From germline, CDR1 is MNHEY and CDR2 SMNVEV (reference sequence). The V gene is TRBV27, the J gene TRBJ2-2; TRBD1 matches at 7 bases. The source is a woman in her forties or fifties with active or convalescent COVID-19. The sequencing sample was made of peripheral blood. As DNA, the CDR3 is TGTGCCAGCACTATAAGATCGACAGGGTCGGGCGGGGAGCTGTTTTTT. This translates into CASTIRSTGSGGELFF.